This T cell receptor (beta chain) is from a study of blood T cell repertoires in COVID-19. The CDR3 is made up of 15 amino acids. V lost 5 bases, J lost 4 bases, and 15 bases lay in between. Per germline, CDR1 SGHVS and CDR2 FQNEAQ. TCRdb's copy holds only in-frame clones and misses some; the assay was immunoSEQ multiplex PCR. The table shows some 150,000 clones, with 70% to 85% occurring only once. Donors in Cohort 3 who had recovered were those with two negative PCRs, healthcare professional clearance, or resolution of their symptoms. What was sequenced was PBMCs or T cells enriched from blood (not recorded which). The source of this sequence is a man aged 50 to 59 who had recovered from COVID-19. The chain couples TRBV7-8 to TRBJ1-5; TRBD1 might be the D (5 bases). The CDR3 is CASSMGTGGNQPQHF. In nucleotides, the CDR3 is TGTGCCAGCAGCATGGGGACGGGGGGGAATCAGCCCCAGCATTTT.